The 30 T cell receptor beta chains listed next were all sequenced from one sample in a study of cytomegalovirus exposure and HLA in healthy donors. Both 60 Vbeta primers and 13 Jbeta primers went into the PCR. Using immunoSEQ multiplex PCR, the repertoire was profiled, and TCRdb retains in-frame clones only, with some absent. The top ten hold roughly 3.1% of the sample, which has about 190,000 clones, about four fifths seen once. Sequences were obtained from PBMCs. The receptors originated from a man aged 40-50 years in good health and CMV-seropositive.

This clone has a single count. This rearrangement joins TRBV9 to TRBJ2-7, with 9 bases aligning to TRBD2. CDR1 and CDR2 (germline): SGDLS, YYNGEE. The CDR3 consists of 18 residues. V was pared by 0 bases and J by 1 base, with 11 bases of the junction left unmatched. The CDR3 is CASSVGGLAGTKSYEQYF. The CDR3 DNA reads as TGTGCCAGCAGCGTAGGAGGGCTAGCGGGAACCAAATCCTACGAGCAGTACTTC.

The chain links TRBV18 to TRBJ2-3; the match to TRBD2 covers 11 bases. Trimming cost V 2 bases and J 3 bases; bases outside gene matches: 7. Germline V CDR1 and CDR2: KGHSH, LQKENI. This CDR3 has 17 residues. As DNA, the CDR3 is TGTGCCAGCTCACCATCGACTAGCGGGATGGGGACAGATACGCAGTATTTT. Its protein product is CASSPSTSGMGTDTQYF.

V and J are TRBV6-1 and TRBJ2-7; 8 nucleotides line up with TRBD1. Trimming cost V 10 bases and J 4 bases; bases outside gene matches: 9. From germline, CDR1 is MNHNS and CDR2 SASEGT. The CDR3 is 13 amino acids. CDR3 protein: CANSADRGYEQYF. In DNA form, the CDR3 reads TGTGCCAACTCAGCCGACAGGGGATACGAGCAGTACTTC.

The V and J genes are TRBV19 and TRBJ1-5; 8 nucleotides line up with TRBD1. This CDR3 comprises 16 residues. Germline values: CDR1 LNHDA, CDR2 SQIVND (reference sequence). The V gene end was trimmed by 5 bases and the J gene end by 7 bases; junction bases not matched to a gene: 13. The CDR3 DNA sequence: TGTGCCAGTAGTGTCCCTCTGGACAGGGAACGGCAGCCCCAGCATTTT. It codes for CASSVPLDRERQPQHF.

This chain connects TRBV19 to TRBJ1-5; 9 nucleotides agree with TRBD1. Germline lookup yields CDR1 LNHDA and CDR2 SQIVND (reference sequence). The length of the CDR3 is 18 residues. The V segment lost 1 base and the J segment 6 bases; nucleotides outside the gene matches: 13. This CDR3 is CASSIVPGQGPRGQPQHF. In DNA, the CDR3 is TGTGCCAGTAGTATAGTCCCGGGACAGGGACCTAGAGGTCAGCCCCAGCATTTT.

The chain is built from TRBV6-5 and TRBJ2-1, with TRBD2 matching 12 bases. The J segment lost 7 bases and the V segment lost 7 bases, leaving 8 bases of the junction unmatched. Germline CDR1 reads MNHEY; CDR2 reads SVGAGI. The CDR3 totals 15 residues. The CDR3 is CASNALAGGVNEQFF. CDR3 nucleotides: TGTGCCAGCAACGCACTAGCGGGAGGAGTGAATGAGCAGTTCTTC.

V usage is TRBV5-1 and J usage is TRBJ2-3, with 11 nucleotides matching TRBD2. Trimming at V came to 5 bases and at J to 2 bases, leaving 10 bases not matched to a gene. There are 17 residues in the CDR3. Germline CDR1 is SGHRS and CDR2 is YFSETQ. The CDR3 nucleotides are TGCGCCAGCAGTCCCTACCTGACTAGCGGGATCACAGATACGCAGTATTTT. Its protein product is CASSPYLTSGITDTQYF.

A few counts support this clone. The chain combines TRBV5-5 with TRBJ2-7; D perhaps matches TRBD1 (6 bases). This CDR3 is built from 14 residues. The V and J ends lost 2 bases and 3 bases respectively, with 12 bases between them. CDR1 and CDR2 (germline): SGHKS, YYEKEE (reference sequence). The CDR3: CASSFRGGVYEQYF. CDR3 DNA sequence: TGTGCCAGCAGCTTCAGAGGGGGAGTCTACGAGCAGTACTTC.

This chain links TRBV14 with TRBJ1-2; no clear D. Germline assignment: CDR1 SGHDN and CDR2 FVKESK. V was shortened by 4 bases and J by 8 bases, with 14 bases between the two germline ends. This CDR3 has 13 residues. DNA of the CDR3: TGTGCCAGCAGCCCCCCGGTTGTCGGGGGCTACACCTTC. Amino acids: CASSPPVVGGYTF.

The chain uses TRBV5-1 and TRBJ2-4; TRBD1 matches at 7 bases. This CDR3 has 13 residues. Germline V gene data show CDR1 as SGHRS and CDR2 as YFSETQ. Losses at the gene ends were 7 bases for V and 9 bases for J; bases not matched to a gene: 10. The CDR3 reads CASRQGGTGIQYF. The CDR3 DNA follows: TGCGCCAGCCGTCAAGGGGGCACGGGCATTCAGTACTTC. Together with reference TRBV5-1 and TRBJ2-4, the CDR3 gives the full variable domain: KAGVTQTPRYLIKTRGQQVTLSCSPISGHRSVSWYQQTPGQGLQFLFEYFSETQRNKGNFPGRFSGRQFSNSRSEMNVSTLELGDSALYLCASRQGGTGIQYFGAGTRLSVL.

V usage is TRBV6-1 and J usage is TRBJ1-6; TRBD1 is a possible D gene (5 bases). From germline, CDR1 is MNHNS and CDR2 SASEGT. V was shortened by 6 bases and J by 5 bases, with 14 bases between the two germline ends. This CDR3 comprises 15 residues. For the CDR3, the DNA is TGTGCCAGCAGCCAGATGCAGGGTAATAATTCACCCCTCCACTTT. Translating it yields CASSQMQGNNSPLHF.

The genes are TRBV4-3 and TRBJ2-1, with 9 nucleotides matching TRBD2. CDR1 is LGHNA and CDR2 is YSLEER in the germline V gene. J lost 2 bases, V lost 2 bases, and 7 bases had no gene match. This CDR3 comprises 17 residues. CDR3 residues: CASSQYVAGETYNEQFF. The DNA of the CDR3 is TGCGCCAGCAGCCAATACGTAGCGGGGGAGACCTACAATGAGCAGTTCTTC.

This clone was seen only a few times. This chain uses TRBV19 with TRBJ1-1, with 8 positions matching TRBD1. V was pared by 5 bases and J by 1 base, with 6 bases of the junction left unmatched. The CDR3 is made up of 15 amino acids. Germline V lookup: CDR1 LNHDA, CDR2 SQIVND (reference sequence). In nucleotides, the CDR3 is TGTGCCAGTAGTCTCCGGGACAGGACGAACACTGAAGCTTTCTTT. This codes for CASSLRDRTNTEAFF.

CDR3: CASSYSGQVLTYEQYF. DNA of the CDR3: TGTGCCAGCAGTTACTCAGGACAGGTCCTGACCTACGAGCAGTACTTC. The chain recombines TRBV6-5 with TRBJ2-7, with TRBD1 matching over 7 bases. The V and J ends lost 0 bases and 2 bases, in that order; junction bases with no gene match: 7. The CDR3 is 16 residues long. The germline gives CDR1 MNHEY, CDR2 SVGAGI.

The genes are TRBV19 and TRBJ2-2; TRBD2 matches 8 bases. The CDR3 length is 14 residues. Trimming removed 8 bases from V and 3 bases from J; junction bases left unmatched: 5. Germline V gives CDR1 LNHDA, CDR2 SQIVND (reference sequence). Here the CDR3 DNA reads TGTGCCAGTGGGCGGCGGGGGGACACCGGGGAGCTGTTTTTT. This codes for CASGRRGDTGELFF.

The chain employs TRBV7-9 and TRBJ2-7; TRBD1 might be the D (7 bases). The CDR3 sequence is 16 residues long. Trimming removed 5 bases from V and 2 bases from J, with 19 bases in between. The germline V gene has CDR1 SEHNR and CDR2 FQNEAQ (reference sequence). This CDR3 reads CASSPPQGGAAYEQYF. The DNA of the CDR3 is TGTGCCAGCAGCCCCCCCCAGGGGGGCGCGGCCTACGAGCAGTACTTC.

This chain links TRBV5-1 with TRBJ1-5; D unclear. From germline, CDR1 is SGHRS and CDR2 YFSETQ. The CDR3 length is 14 residues. V dropped 7 bases and J dropped 0 bases, with 11 bases sitting between them. The DNA of the CDR3 is TGCGCCAGCTTATCGGGGATTAGCAATCAGCCCCAGCATTTT. This encodes CASLSGISNQPQHF.

This sequence joins TRBV28 and TRBJ2-1; TRBD2 aligns across 14 bases. CDR1 is MDHEN and CDR2 is SYDVKM in the germline V gene. V was pared by 4 bases and J by 1 base, with 3 bases of the junction left unmatched. CDR3 size: 17 residues. The CDR3 nucleotides are TGTGCCAGCAGTTCGGGACTAGCGGGAGTATCCTACAATGAGCAGTTCTTC. Its protein is CASSSGLAGVSYNEQFF.

The chain uses TRBV19 and TRBJ2-1, with 8 nucleotides matching TRBD1. V was clipped by 7 bases and J by 6 bases; unmatched bases: 14. The CDR3 is 16 residues long. Germline CDR1 and CDR2: LNHDA and SQIVND (reference sequence). The CDR3 DNA reads as TGTGCCAGTATCCCATCCTGGGACAGGACAGTCAATGAGCAGTTCTTC. Protein sequence: CASIPSWDRTVNEQFF.

The chain is built from TRBV7-8 and TRBJ2-6; TRBD1 agrees at 8 bases. The CDR3 consists of 16 residues. Per germline, CDR1 SGHVS and CDR2 FQNEAQ. J lost 2 bases, V lost 5 bases, and 5 bases had no gene match. This CDR3 reads CASSPRTGTGANVLTF. The CDR3 DNA follows: TGTGCCAGCAGCCCACGGACAGGGACTGGGGCCAACGTCCTGACTTTC.

The chain uses TRBV15 and TRBJ2-1; D possibly corresponds to TRBD1 (6 bases). V was shortened by 1 base and J by 5 bases, with 15 bases between the two germline ends. The germline V gene encodes CDR1 LNHNV and CDR2 YYDKDF (reference sequence). The CDR3 contains 16 residues. The CDR3 loop is CATSRVPAGEHNEQFF. The DNA of the CDR3 is TGTGCCACCAGCAGAGTTCCAGCAGGGGAACACAATGAGCAGTTCTTC.

The J gene is TRBJ2-7, the V gene TRBV29-1; maybe TRBD2 (6 bases). The germline V gene has CDR1 SQVTM and CDR2 ANQGSEA. Trimming removed 7 bases from V and 3 bases from J, with 13 bases in between. This CDR3 is 12 amino acids long. The CDR3 DNA follows: TGCAGCGGTGGGGACTGGGGCTACGAGCAGTACTTC. Its translation is CSGGDWGYEQYF.

This sequence joins TRBV2 and TRBJ1-1, with a possible D match to TRBD1 (5 bases). Germline assignment: CDR1 SNHLY and CDR2 FYNNEI. This CDR3 spans 15 amino acids. Trimming left V 4 bases short and J 0 bases short, with 12 bases between. CDR3 in amino acids: CASSVGGTVNTEAFF. CDR3 bases: TGTGCCAGCAGTGTGGGGGGAACTGTGAACACTGAAGCTTTCTTT.

The rearrangement joins TRBV9 to TRBJ2-1; D not resolved. The V and J ends lost 3 bases and 0 bases respectively, with 10 bases between them. Germline values: CDR1 SGDLS, CDR2 YYNGEE. The CDR3 contains 15 residues. CDR3 sequence reads: CASSAVISSYNEQFF. The CDR3 bases are TGTGCCAGCAGCGCGGTCATTAGCTCCTACAATGAGCAGTTCTTC.

This chain joins TRBV4-3 and TRBJ1-2; 9 nucleotides line up with TRBD1. With 4 bases clipped from V and 4 bases from J, the junction kept 4 bases outside the gene matches. CDR3 length: 14 amino acids. The germline gives CDR1 LGHNA, CDR2 YSLEER. The CDR3 loop is CASSRGQGTYGYTF. CDR3 coding DNA: TGCGCCAGCAGCCGAGGACAGGGGACCTATGGCTACACCTTC.

V and J are TRBV7-9 and TRBJ2-2, with 10 bases aligning to TRBD2. There are 16 residues in the CDR3. The ends lost 7 bases at V and 2 bases at J; junction bases unmatched: 7. Germline V CDR1 and CDR2: SEHNR, FQNEAQ (reference sequence). The CDR3 is CASILLAGINTGELFF. CDR3 bases: TGTGCCAGCATTTTACTAGCGGGGATTAACACCGGGGAGCTGTTTTTT.

J is TRBJ1-1 and V is TRBV5-5; a possible D gene is TRBD1 (6 bases). Germline V gives CDR1 SGHKS, CDR2 YYEKEE (reference sequence). The CDR3 is 16 amino acids. Between the trimmed V and J ends, which lost 2 bases and 8 bases, there was a span of 22 bases. The CDR3, as DNA: TGTGCCAGCAGCTTAGCCTACAGGGTACTCGGCCCCGAAGCTTTCTTT. Its protein product is CASSLAYRVLGPEAFF.

This chain joins TRBV5-4 and TRBJ1-2; D gene ambiguous. The germline V gene encodes CDR1 SGHNT and CDR2 YYREEE (reference sequence). The CDR3 consists of 16 residues. The V gene lost 0 bases and the J gene lost 1 base, with 13 bases spanning the gap. The CDR3 DNA follows: TGTGCCAGCAGCTTGGCCCAGTATGAACGTAACTATGGCTACACCTTC. This codes for CASSLAQYERNYGYTF.

The chain combines TRBV7-9 with TRBJ2-1; D remains ambiguous. Trimming removed 5 bases from V and 8 bases from J, with 10 bases in between. There are 12 residues in the CDR3. Germline assignment: CDR1 SEHNR and CDR2 FQNEAQ (reference sequence). For the CDR3, the DNA is TGTGCCAGCAGCACCCTGTCGGATGAGCAGTTCTTC. Translating gives CASSTLSDEQFF.

V and J are TRBV5-8 and TRBJ1-5, with TRBD1 identical over 7 bases. J was trimmed by 0 bases and V by 7 bases; bases with no gene match: 4. Per germline, CDR1 SGHTS and CDR2 YDEGEE. The CDR3 totals 14 residues. In DNA, the CDR3 is TGTGCCAGCGCAGACAGGGATAGCAATCAGCCCCAGCATTTT. It encodes CASADRDSNQPQHF.